This T cell receptor beta chain is drawn from a study of metastatic and nonmetastatic thyroid tumors. On the study more broadly: Repertoire comparisons spanned blood and tumor or nodule tissue from malignant and benign thyroid patients. Study observations and caveats: For both blood and tumor, malignant thyroid tumors reportedly showed significantly higher TCR beta diversity than benign nodules did.

No treatment had been given to any patient before thyroid surgery. The CDR3 loop spans 17 amino acids. The germline V and J ends were trimmed by 2 bases and 0 bases, with 17 bases remaining between them. CDR1 is MDHEN and CDR2 is SYDVKM in the germline V gene. Original analysis: For papillary thyroid cancer, a distant-metastasis classifier was constructed from CDR3 differences observed across clinicopathological groups. TCRdb reprocessed the PCR reads using MiXCR. TCRdb, not the authors, supplied the V and J calls. This sample has approximately 17,000 clones, with approximately 30% found just once. This clone has more than one count but fewer than ten. No antigen is known for it.

The genes are TRBV28 and TRBJ2-7; D may be TRBD2 (6 bases). This clonotype was sampled from a female donor with papillary thyroid cancer or a benign thyroid nodule (not recorded which). Some clones in this sample may be carry-over from other donors' samples. The sample comprised adjacent normal tissue. CDR3 nucleotide sequence: TGTGCCAGCAGTTTAGAAGGGTACCGGGACTTCTCCTACGAGCAGTACTTC. Encoded protein: CASSLEGYRDFSYEQYF.